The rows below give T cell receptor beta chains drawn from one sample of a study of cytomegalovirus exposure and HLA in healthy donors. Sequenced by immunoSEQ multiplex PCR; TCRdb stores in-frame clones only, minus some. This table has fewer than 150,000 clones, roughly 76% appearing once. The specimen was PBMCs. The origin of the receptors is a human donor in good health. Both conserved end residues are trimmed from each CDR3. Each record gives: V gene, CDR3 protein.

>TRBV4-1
ASSLPRTASTDTQY
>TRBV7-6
ASSLMAGETSYNEQF
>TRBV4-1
ASSQTTSGYEQY
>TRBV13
ASSSPGHLTDTQY
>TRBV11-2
ASSFGRIGGFGANVLT
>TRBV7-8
ASSSTTSLQETQY
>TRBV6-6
ASNDRGFGGYT
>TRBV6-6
ASSDRTGPGNTEAF
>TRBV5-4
ASSLGPAGGYEQY
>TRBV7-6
ASSSLRSGGIRETQY
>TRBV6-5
ASSYRPGGEQY
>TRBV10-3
AISEDRRYEQY
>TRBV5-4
ASSKTGRETQY
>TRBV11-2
ASSLSRSGNTIY
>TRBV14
ASSHIAGGTETQY
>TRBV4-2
ASSHRDRGFMNTEAF
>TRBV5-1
ASSPRGRGQPQH
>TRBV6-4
ASSEGDTGELF
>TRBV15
ATSRVYTDTQY
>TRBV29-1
SGPGRRRVVCEQY
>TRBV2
ASSDGTGYTEAF
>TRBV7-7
ASTHGTHPTDTQY
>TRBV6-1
ASTAGGEPNEQF
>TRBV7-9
ASSLVEPGELF
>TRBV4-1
ASSQSPGQDLYGYT
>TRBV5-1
ASSLGQGQDEQY
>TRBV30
AWGGLLSYEQY
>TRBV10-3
AISESGRGNSPLH
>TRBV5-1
ASSLALPRRDEQY
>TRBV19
ASSLGLWSPLH
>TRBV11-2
ASSLGRNTEAF
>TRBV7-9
ASVKGGNGYT
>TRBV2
ASTTGTGNEQY
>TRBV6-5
ASNPGDGGDTQY
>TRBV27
ASRVEAWASGGTDTQY
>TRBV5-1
ASSLRESYEQY
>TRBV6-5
ASRSGPQVWNEQF
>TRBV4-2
ASSRVGVGQEEDTQY
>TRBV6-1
ASGRGGFNEQY
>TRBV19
ASSMRNGNRNEQF
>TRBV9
ASSVFTGGSGYT
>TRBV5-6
ASSLWGEETQY
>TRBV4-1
ASSQGLAGLFSGQY
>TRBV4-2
ASSQNRGGSGANVLT
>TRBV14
ASSQVRATNEKLF
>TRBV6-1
ASRKTSEGTQY
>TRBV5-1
ASSLRSPRDTLNTIY
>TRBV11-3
ASSSWTSGGNTGELF
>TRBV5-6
ASSPTTGGFYEQY
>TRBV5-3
SFREGENSNQPQH
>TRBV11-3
ASSLDREYNEQF
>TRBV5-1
ASSLGGTDTQY
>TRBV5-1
ASSLQSGNGYT
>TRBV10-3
AISSSGVTSYNEQF
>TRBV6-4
ASSSRTGIQPQH